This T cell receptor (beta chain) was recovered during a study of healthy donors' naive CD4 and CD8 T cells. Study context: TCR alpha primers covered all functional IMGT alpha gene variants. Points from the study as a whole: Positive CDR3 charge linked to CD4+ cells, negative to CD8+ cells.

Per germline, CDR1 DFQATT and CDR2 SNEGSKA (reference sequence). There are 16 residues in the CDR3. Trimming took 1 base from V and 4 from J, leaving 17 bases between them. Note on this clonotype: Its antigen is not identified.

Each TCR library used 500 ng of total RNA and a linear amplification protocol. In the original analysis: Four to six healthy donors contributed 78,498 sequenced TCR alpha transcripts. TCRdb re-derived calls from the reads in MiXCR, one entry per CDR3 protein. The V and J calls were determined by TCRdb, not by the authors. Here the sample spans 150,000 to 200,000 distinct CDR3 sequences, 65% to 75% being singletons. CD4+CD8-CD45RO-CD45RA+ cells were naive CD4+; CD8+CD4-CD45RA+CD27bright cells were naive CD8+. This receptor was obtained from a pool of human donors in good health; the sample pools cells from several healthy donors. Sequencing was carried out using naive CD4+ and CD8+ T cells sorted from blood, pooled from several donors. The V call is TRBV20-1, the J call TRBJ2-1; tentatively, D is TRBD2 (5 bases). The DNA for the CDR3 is TGCAGTGCTAGAGCTCTGGCTAGCACCGGGTACAATGAGCAGTTCTTC. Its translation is CSARALASTGYNEQFF.